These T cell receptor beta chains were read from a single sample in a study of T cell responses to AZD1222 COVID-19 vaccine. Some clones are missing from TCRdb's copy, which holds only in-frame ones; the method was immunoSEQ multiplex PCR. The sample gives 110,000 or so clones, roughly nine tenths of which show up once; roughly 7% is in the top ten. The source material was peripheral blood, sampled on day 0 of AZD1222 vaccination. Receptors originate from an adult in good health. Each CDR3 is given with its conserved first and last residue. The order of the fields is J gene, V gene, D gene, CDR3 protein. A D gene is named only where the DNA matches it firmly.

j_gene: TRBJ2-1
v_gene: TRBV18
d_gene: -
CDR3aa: CASSPGAGADEQFF

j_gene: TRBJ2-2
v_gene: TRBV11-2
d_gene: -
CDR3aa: CASSLAGPGELFF

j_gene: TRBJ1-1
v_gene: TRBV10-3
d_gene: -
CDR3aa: CAISETGQNTEAFF

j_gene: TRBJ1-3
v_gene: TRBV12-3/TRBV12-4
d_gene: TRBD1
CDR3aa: CASKRTGWNTIYF

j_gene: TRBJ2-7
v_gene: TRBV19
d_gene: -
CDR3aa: CASSIGGANSYEQYF

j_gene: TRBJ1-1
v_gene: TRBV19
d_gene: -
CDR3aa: CASSTLLMNTEAFF

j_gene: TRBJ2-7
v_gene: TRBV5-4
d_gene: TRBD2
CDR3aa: CASSYGLAGEGEQYF

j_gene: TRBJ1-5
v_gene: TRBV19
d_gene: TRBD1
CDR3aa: CASSGTGSNQPQHF

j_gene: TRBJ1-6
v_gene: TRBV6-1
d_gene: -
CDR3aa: CASSEAPKAPLHF

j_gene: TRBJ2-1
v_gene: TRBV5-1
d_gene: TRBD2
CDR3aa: CASGGLAVYNEQFF

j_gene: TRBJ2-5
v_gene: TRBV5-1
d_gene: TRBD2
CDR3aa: CASSLGLAGGDQETQYF

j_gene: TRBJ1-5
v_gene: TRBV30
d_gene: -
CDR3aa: CAWSVFTGPGMSNQPQHF

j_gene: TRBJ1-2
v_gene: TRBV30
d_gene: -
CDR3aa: CAWSRGVGGYTF

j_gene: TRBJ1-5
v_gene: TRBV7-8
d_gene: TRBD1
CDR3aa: CASSFGTGYNQPQHF

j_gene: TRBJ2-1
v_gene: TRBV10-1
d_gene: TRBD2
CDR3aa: CASSLLAGVKNEQFF

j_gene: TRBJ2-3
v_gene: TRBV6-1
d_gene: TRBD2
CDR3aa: CASSELTSAAGDTQYF

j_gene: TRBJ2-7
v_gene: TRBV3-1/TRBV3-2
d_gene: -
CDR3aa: CASSQGAILQYF

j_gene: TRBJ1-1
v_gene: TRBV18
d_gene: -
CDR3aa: CASTLLNTEAFF

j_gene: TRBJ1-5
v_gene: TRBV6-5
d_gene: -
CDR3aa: CASRQQGSNQPQHF

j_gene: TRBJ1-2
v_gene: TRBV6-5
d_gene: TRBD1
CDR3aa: CASSPGQAYGYTF

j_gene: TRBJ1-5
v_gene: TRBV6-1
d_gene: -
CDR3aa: CASSEAGGTLFSNQPQHF

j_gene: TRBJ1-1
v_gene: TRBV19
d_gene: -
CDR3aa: CASIWDVKGGTEAFF

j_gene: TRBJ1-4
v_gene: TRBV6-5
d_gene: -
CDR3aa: CASTTWGSDEKLFF

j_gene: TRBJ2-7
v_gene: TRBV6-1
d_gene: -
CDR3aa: CASSEHSGESYEQYF

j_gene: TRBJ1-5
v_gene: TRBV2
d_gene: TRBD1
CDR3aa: CASSGGTGGDQPQHF

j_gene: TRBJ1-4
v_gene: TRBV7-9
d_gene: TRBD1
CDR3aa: CASSPGQENEKLFF

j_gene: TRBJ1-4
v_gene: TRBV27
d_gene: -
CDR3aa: CASSLNRNEKLFF

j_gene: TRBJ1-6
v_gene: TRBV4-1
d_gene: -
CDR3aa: CASSLRTRTEPNSPLHF

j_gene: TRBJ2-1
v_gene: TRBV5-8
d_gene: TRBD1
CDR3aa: CASSSVQGPRGEQFF

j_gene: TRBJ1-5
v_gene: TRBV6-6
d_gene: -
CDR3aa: CASSYGNQPQHF

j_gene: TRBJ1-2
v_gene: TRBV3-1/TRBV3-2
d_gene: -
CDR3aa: CASSQGTALYGYTF

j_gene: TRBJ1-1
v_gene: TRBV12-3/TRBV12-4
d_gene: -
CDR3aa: CASSRQVGTEAFF

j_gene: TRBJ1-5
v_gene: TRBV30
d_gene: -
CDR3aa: CAWSVDNPGNQPQHF

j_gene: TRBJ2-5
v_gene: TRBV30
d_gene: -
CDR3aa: CAWSVGHRETQYF

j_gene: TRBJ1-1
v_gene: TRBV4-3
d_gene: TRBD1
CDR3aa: CASSQDRRGQGAEAFF

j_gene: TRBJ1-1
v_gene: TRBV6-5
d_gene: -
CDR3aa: CASSTSATRTEAFF

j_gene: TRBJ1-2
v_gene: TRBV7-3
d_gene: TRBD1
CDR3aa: CASSADRDYGYTF

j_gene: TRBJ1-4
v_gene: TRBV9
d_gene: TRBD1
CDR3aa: CASRGQGEKLFF

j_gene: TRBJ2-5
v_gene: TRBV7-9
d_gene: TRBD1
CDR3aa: CASSFGQGVETQYF

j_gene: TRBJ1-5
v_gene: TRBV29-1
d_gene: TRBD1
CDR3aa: CSVGTGFNQPQHF

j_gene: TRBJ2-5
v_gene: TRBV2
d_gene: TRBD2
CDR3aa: CASSSGSWRETQYF

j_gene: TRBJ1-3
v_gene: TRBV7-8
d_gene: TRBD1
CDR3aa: CASSLAPQGASGNTIYF

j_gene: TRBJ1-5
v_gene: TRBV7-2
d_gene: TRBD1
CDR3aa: CASKEGAGQPQHF

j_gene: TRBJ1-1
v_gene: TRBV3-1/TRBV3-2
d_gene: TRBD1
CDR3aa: CASRQDRVSEAFF

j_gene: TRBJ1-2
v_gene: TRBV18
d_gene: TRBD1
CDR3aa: CASSPPEGAGGYTF

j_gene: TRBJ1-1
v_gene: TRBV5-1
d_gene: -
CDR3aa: CASRGAANTEAFF

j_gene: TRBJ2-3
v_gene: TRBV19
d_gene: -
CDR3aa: CASSKTGSTDTQYF

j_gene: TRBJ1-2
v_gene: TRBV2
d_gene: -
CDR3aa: CASSFGQFGYGYTF

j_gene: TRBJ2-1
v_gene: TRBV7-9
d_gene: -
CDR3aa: CASSSNNEQFF

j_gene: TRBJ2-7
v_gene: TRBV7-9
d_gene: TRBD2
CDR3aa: CASSPPGGGLASGEQYF

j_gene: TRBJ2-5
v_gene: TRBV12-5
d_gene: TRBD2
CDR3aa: CASGKELAGVRETQYF

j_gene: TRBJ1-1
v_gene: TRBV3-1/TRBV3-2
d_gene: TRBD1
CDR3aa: CAASHRGVNTEAFF

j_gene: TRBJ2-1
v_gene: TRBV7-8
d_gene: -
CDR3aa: CASSSPSAKNYNEQFF

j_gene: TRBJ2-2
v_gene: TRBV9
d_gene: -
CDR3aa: CASSSPRIPNTGELFF

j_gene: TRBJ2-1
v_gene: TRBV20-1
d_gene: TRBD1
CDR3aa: CSASTGTGGAVWQFF

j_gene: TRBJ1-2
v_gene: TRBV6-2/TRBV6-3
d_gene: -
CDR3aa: CASSNLPGQIYGYTF

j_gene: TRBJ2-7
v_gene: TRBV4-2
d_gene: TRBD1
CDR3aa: CASSQAPGQGNYEQYF